This T cell receptor (beta chain) was profiled in a study of T-cell memory formation after mild COVID-19. As for the study in general: Largely, the TCR clusters proved donor specific.

V was shortened by 2 bases and J by 4 bases, with 11 bases between the two germline ends. The CDR3 sequence is 14 residues long. Germline CDR1 is MNHNY and CDR2 is SVGAGI (reference sequence). TCR alpha and TCR beta cDNA libraries carrying sample barcodes and UMIs were produced by 5'RACE using constant-segment primers. One entry per CDR3 protein, called by TCRdb with MiXCR from the 5' RACE reads. Of hundreds of thousands of distinct CDR3 sequences listed, 15% to 20% are singletons. This clonotype has only a few counts. The chain joins TRBV6-6 to TRBJ1-2, with D perhaps matching TRBD1 (5 bases). The source is an adult woman who had mild COVID-19 (a few samples of this study predate the infection). Cell type and time point are not known. The sequencing input was PBMCs or a T cell subset sorted from them (not recorded which). CDR3 sequence (DNA): TGTGCCAGCAGTTACCTGACGGGGGGCTATGGCTACACCTTC. It translates to CASSYLTGGYGYTF.